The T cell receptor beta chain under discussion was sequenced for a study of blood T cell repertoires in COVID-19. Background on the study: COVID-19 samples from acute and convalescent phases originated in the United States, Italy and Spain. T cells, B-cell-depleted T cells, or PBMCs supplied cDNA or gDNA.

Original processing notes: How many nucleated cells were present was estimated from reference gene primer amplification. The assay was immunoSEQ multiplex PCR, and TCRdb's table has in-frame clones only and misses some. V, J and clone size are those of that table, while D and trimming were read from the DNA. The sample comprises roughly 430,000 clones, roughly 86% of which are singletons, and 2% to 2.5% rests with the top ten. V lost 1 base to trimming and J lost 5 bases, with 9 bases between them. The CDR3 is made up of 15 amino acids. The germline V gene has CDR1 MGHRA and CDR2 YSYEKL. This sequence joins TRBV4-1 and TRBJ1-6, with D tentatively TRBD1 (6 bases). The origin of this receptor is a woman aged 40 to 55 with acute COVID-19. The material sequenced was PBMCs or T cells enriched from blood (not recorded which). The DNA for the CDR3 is TGCGCCAGCAGCCAAGGGGACACTAATAATTCACCCCTCCACTTT. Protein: CASSQGDTNNSPLHF.